This T cell receptor (beta chain) was profiled in a study of technical replicates of blood from several donors. The repertoire was sequenced with immunoSEQ multiplex PCR; TCRdb's copy has only in-frame clones and lacks some. This table holds about 70,000 clones, about 94% found once. Points on this clone: Other DNA variants within this sample encode the same CDR3.

This CDR3 spans 14 amino acids. CDR1 MNHEY and CDR2 SMNVEV come from the germline V gene (reference sequence). V shed 2 bases, J shed 4 bases, and the junction held 4 bases outside the gene matches. What was sequenced was T cells isolated from PBMCs. The V call is TRBV27, the J call TRBJ2-7; 8 bases are a match to TRBD1. The receptor's source is a human donor in good health. The CDR3 sequence is CASSLGQGSYEQYF. CDR3 DNA: TGTGCCAGCAGTTTAGGACAGGGTTCATACGAGCAGTACTTC.